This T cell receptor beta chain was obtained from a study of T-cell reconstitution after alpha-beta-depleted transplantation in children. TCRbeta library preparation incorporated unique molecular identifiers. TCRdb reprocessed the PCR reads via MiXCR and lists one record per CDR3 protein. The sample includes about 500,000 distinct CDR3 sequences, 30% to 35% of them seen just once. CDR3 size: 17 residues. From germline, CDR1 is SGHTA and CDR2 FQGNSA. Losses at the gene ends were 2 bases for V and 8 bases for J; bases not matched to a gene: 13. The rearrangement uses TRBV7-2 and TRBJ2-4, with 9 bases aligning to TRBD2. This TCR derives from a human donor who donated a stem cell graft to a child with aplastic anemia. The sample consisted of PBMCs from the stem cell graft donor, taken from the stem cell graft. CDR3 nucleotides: TGTGCCAGCAGCTTATCTCCCCTTAGCGGGAGTCAGGACATTCAGTACTTC. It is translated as CASSLSPLSGSQDIQYF. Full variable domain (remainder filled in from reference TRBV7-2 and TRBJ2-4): GAGVSQSPSNKVTEKGKDVELRCDPISGHTALYWYRQSLGQGLEFLIYFQGNSAPDKSGLPSDRFSAERTGGSVSTLTIQRTQQEDSAVYLCASSLSPLSGSQDIQYFGAGTRLSVL.